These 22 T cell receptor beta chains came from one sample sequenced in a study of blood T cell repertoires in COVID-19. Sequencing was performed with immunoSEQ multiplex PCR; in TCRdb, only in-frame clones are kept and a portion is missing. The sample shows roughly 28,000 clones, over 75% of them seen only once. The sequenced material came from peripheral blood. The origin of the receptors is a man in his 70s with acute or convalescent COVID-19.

CDR3 sequence (DNA): TGTGCCAGCAGTTACTATATGCCCCGGGACATAGAACTGAATCAGCCCCAGCATTTT. It specifies CASSYYMPRDIELNQPQHF. The chain combines TRBV6-2 or TRBV6-3 with TRBJ1-5, with D perhaps TRBD1 (6 bases). Germline V gene data show CDR1 as MNHEY and CDR2 as SVGEGT. V was trimmed by 1 base and J by 4 bases, leaving 23 bases between them. This CDR3 region has 19 residues.

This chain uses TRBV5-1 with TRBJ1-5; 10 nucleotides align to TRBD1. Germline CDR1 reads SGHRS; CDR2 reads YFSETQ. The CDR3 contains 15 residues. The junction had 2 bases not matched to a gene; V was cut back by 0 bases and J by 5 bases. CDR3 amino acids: CASSLEGTGDQPQHF. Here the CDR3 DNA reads TGCGCCAGCAGCTTGGAGGGGACAGGGGATCAGCCCCAGCATTTT.

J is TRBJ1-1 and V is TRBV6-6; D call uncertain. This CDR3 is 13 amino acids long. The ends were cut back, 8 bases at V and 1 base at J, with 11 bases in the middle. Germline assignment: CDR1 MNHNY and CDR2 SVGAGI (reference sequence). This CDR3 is CASLTLANTEAFF. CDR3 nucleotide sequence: TGTGCCAGCCTCACGTTGGCGAACACTGAAGCTTTCTTT.

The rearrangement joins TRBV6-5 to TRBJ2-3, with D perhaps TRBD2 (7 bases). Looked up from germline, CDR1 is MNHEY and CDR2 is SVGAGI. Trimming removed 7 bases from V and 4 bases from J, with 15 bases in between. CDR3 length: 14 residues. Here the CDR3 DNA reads TGTGCCAGCACCCTAGGGGGGGGCGCAGATACGCAGTATTTT. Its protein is CASTLGGGADTQYF.

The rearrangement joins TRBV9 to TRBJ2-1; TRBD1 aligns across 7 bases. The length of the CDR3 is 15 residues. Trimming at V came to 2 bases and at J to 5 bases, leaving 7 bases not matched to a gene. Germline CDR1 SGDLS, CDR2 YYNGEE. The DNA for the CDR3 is TGTGCCAGCAGCGTCTTCGCAGGGGGAGACAATGAGCAGTTCTTC. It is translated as CASSVFAGGDNEQFF.

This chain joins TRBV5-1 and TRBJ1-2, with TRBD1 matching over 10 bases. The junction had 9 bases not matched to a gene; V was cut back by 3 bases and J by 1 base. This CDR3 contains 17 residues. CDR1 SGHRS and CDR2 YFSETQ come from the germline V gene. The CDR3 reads CASSSRDRGLINYGYTF. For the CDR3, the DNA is TGCGCCAGCAGCTCACGGGACAGGGGCTTGATTAACTATGGCTACACCTTC.

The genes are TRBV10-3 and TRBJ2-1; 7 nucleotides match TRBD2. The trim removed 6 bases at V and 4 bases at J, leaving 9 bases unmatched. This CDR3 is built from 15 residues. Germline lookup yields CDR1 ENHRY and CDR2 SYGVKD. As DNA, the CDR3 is TGTGCCATCAGGGTGGGAGGGCCGGTATACAATGAGCAGTTCTTC. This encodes CAIRVGGPVYNEQFF.

The DNA for the CDR3 is TGCGCCAGCAGCTTAGGGGTGCAAGAGACCCAGTACTTC. It translates to CASSLGVQETQYF. The chain links TRBV5-1 to TRBJ2-5; D possibly corresponds to TRBD1 (5 bases). CDR1 and CDR2 (germline): SGHRS, YFSETQ. This CDR3 is built from 13 residues. Trimming removed 2 bases from V and 2 bases from J, with 7 bases in between. Variable domain in full (rest from reference TRBV5-1 and TRBJ2-5): KAGVTQTPRYLIKTRGQQVTLSCSPISGHRSVSWYQQTPGQGLQFLFEYFSETQRNKGNFPGRFSGRQFSNSRSEMNVSTLELGDSALYLCASSLGVQETQYFGPGTRLLVL.

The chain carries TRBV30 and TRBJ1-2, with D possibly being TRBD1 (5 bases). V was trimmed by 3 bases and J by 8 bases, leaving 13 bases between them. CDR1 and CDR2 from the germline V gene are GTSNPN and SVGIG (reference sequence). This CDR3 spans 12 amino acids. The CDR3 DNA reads TGTGCCTGGAGGAGCGACAGTCACGGCTACACCTTC. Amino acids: CAWRSDSHGYTF.

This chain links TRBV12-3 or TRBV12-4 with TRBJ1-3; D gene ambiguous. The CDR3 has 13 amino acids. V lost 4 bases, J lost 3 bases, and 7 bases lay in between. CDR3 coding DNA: TGTGCCAGCAGTTCGGGGTATGGAAACACCATATATTTT. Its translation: CASSSGYGNTIYF.

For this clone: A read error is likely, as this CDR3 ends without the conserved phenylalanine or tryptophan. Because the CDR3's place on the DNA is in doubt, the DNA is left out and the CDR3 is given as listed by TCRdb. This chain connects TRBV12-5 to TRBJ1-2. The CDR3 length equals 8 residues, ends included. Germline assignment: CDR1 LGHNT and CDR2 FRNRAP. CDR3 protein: CASAFPRS.

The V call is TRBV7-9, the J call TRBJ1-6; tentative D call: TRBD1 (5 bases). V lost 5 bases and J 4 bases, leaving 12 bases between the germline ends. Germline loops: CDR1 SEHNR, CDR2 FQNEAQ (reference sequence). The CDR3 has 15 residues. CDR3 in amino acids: CASSPGGDYNSPLHF. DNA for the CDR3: TGTGCCAGCAGCCCCGGAGGGGATTATAATTCACCCCTCCACTTT.

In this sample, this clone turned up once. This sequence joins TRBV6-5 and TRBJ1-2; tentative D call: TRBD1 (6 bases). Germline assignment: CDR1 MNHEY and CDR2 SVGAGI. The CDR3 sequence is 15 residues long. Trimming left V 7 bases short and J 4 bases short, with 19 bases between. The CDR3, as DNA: TGTGCCAGCACCCTCAAGGGGGGGGCGGGCTATGGCTACACCTTC. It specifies CASTLKGGAGYGYTF.

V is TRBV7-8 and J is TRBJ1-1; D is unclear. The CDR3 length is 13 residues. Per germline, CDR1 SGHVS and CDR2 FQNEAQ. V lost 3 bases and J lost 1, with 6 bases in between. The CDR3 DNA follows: TGTGCCAGCAGCTTGTCAGAGAACACTGAAGCTTTCTTT. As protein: CASSLSENTEAFF.

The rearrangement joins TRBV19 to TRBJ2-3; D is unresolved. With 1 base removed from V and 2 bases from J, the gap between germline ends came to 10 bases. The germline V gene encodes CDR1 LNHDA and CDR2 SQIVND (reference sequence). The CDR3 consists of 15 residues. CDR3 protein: CASSIGGSYTDTQYF. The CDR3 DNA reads TGTGCCAGTAGTATAGGAGGAAGTTACACAGATACGCAGTATTTT. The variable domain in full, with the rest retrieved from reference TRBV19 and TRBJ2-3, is DGGITQSPKYLFRKEGQNVTLSCEQNLNHDAMYWYRQDPGQGLRLIYYSQIVNDFQKGDIAEGYSVSREKKESFPLTVTSAQKNPTAFYLCASSIGGSYTDTQYFGPGTRLTVL.

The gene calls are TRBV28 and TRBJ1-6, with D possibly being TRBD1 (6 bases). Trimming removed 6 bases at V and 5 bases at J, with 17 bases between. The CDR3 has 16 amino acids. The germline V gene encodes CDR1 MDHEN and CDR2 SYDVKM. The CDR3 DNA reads TGTGCCAGCAGCCCTGCGGGGGGCCGGAATAATTCACCCCTCCACTTT. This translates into CASSPAGGRNNSPLHF. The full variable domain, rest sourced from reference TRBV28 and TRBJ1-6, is DVKVTQSSRYLVKRTGEKVFLECVQDMDHENMFWYRQDPGLGLRLIYFSYDVKMKEKGDIPEGYSVSREKKERFSLILESASTNQTSMYLCASSPAGGRNNSPLHFGNGTRLTVT.

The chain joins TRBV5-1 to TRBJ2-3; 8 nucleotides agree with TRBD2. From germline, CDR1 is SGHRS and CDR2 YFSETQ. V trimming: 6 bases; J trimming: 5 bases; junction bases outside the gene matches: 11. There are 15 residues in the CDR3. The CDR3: CASTPRTSYGDTQYF. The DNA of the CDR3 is TGCGCCAGCACCCCACGGACTAGCTACGGAGATACGCAGTATTTT.

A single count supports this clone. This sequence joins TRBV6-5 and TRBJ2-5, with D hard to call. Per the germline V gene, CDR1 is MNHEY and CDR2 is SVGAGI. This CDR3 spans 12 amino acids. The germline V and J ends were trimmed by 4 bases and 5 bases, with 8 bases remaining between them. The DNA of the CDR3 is TGTGCCAGCAGTTCGTCTGGCGAGACCCAGTACTTC. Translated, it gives CASSSSGETQYF.

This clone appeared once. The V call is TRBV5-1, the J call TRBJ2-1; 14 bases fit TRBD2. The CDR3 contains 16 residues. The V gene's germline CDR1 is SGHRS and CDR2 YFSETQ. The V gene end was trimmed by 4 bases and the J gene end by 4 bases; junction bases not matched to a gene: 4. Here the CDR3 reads CASSATSGGEYNEQFF. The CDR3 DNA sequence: TGCGCCAGCAGCGCGACTAGCGGGGGGGAATACAATGAGCAGTTCTTC.

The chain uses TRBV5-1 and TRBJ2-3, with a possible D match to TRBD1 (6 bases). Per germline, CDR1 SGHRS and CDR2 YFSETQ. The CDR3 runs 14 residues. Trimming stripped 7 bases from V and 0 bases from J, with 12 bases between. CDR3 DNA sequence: TGCGCCAGCCACCGGGACAAGAGCACAGATACGCAGTATTTT. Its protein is CASHRDKSTDTQYF.

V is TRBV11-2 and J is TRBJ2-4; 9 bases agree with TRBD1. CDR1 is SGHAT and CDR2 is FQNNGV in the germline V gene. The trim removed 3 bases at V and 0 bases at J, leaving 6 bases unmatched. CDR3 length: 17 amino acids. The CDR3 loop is CASSFAGQGLAKNIQYF. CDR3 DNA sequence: TGTGCCAGCAGCTTTGCAGGACAGGGGTTAGCCAAAAACATTCAGTACTTC.

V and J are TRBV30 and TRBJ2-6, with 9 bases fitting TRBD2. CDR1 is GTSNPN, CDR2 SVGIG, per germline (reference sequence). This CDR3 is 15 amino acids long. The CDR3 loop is CASPAGGSGANVLTF. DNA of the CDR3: TGTGCTAGCCCGGCGGGAGGGTCTGGGGCCAACGTCCTGACTTTC.